Listed here are 32 T cell receptor beta chains from one sample, sequenced in a study of blood T cell repertoires in COVID-19. The table came from immunoSEQ multiplex PCR; TCRdb's copy has only in-frame clones and leaves some out. This table has about 270,000 clones, 85% to 95% appearing once. Sequences were obtained from PBMCs or T cells enriched from blood (not recorded which). Every receptor here comes from a man aged 40-55 years who had been exposed to COVID-19.

The rearrangement links TRBV28 to TRBJ1-6, with D maybe TRBD1 (5 bases). Trimming stripped 3 bases from V and 1 base from J, with 16 bases between. Germline V lookup: CDR1 MDHEN, CDR2 SYDVKM. This CDR3 region has 18 residues. The CDR3 nucleotides are TGTGCCAGCAGTTTCGACCTCTTAGGGGAATCCTATAATTCACCCCTCCACTTT. Translating it yields CASSFDLLGESYNSPLHF.

Regarding this clone: Within the sample, other DNA sequences also encode this same CDR3. The V gene is TRBV29-1, the J gene TRBJ2-7, with 9 bases fitting TRBD1. J gave up 0 bases and V 6 bases, and 3 bases lay outside the gene matches. CDR1 SQVTM and CDR2 ANQGSEA come from the germline V gene. This CDR3 contains 13 residues. The DNA for the CDR3 is TGCAGCGTACCGGGACAGGGCTCCTACGAGCAGTACTTC. This gives the protein CSVPGQGSYEQYF.

The chain joins TRBV5-1 to TRBJ2-5, with 12 bases identical to TRBD1. Per germline, CDR1 SGHRS and CDR2 YFSETQ. This CDR3 has 16 amino acids. V lost 0 bases to trimming and J lost 5 bases; unmatched junction nucleotides: 5. The CDR3 nucleotides read TGCGCCAGCAGCTTGGGGGGACAGGGGGCAACGGAGACCCAGTACTTC. Amino acids: CASSLGGQGATETQYF.

The CDR3: CASSSGSPPYEQYF. The CDR3 bases are TGTGCCAGCAGCTCAGGATCGCCCCCCTACGAGCAGTACTTC. The chain has TRBV7-3 and TRBJ2-7, with no clear D. CDR3 length: 14 residues. V lost 4 bases to trimming and J lost 2 bases, with 12 bases between them. Germline V gene data show CDR1 as SGHTA and CDR2 as FQGTGA.

This chain connects TRBV6-5 to TRBJ1-1; D remains ambiguous. This CDR3 comprises 14 residues. V lost 5 bases, J lost 0 bases, and 10 bases lay in between. CDR1 and CDR2 from the germline V gene are MNHEY and SVGAGI. DNA of the CDR3: TGTGCCAGCAGTCTAACACGGGTGAACACTGAAGCTTTCTTT. It translates to CASSLTRVNTEAFF.

This rearrangement joins TRBV14 to TRBJ1-1; D perhaps matches TRBD1 (5 bases). CDR3 length: 15 amino acids. Germline V gives CDR1 SGHDN, CDR2 FVKESK. V was clipped by 1 base and J by 4 bases, with 13 bases between them. The CDR3 loop reads CASSQVGGGFTEAFF. In nucleotides, the CDR3 is TGTGCCAGCAGCCAAGTCGGGGGGGGTTTCACTGAAGCTTTCTTT.

This chain connects TRBV10-3 to TRBJ2-1; 8 bases map to TRBD1. After removal of 3 bases from V and 4 bases from J, the junction contained 8 bases not matched to a gene. Germline V lookup: CDR1 ENHRY, CDR2 SYGVKD. The CDR3 covers 16 residues. The CDR3 DNA reads as TGTGCCATCAGTGACGACAGGGGATCAAGTTACAATGAGCAGTTCTTC. This encodes CAISDDRGSSYNEQFF.

The chain has TRBV5-4 and TRBJ2-5; weak D call: TRBD1 (6 bases). This CDR3 region has 14 residues. Germline CDR1 reads SGHNT; CDR2 reads YYREEE (reference sequence). Trimming cost V 1 base and J 1 base, with 8 bases left between them. In DNA, the CDR3 is TGTGCCAGCAGCTTGAAAGGGGGCCAAGAGACCCAGTACTTC. Translation gives CASSLKGGQETQYF. Based on the CDR3 plus reference TRBV5-4 and TRBJ2-5, the full variable domain is ETGVTQSPTHLIKTRGQQVTLRCSSQSGHNTVSWYQQALGQGPQFIFQYYREEENGRGNFPPRFSGLQFPNYSSELNVNALELDDSALYLCASSLKGGQETQYFGPGTRLLVL.

The gene calls are TRBV28 and TRBJ2-1; 7 bases are a match to TRBD1. This CDR3 is built from 13 residues. V shed 5 bases and J 10 bases; nucleotides not matched to a gene: 8. Germline-derived CDR1 and CDR2 are MDHEN and SYDVKM. CDR3 region: CASSRGTEREQFF. The CDR3, as DNA: TGTGCCAGCAGTAGGGGGACAGAAAGAGAGCAGTTCTTC.

The chain joins TRBV19 to TRBJ2-7, with D hard to call. This CDR3 comprises 13 residues. Trimming pared 3 bases from V and 2 bases from J, leaving 8 bases between. CDR1 and CDR2 (germline): LNHDA, SQIVND (reference sequence). The CDR3 bases are TGTGCCAGTAGTATCGGAGTAACCTACGAGCAGTACTTC. This sequence encodes CASSIGVTYEQYF.

This chain joins TRBV27 and TRBJ1-2; the match to TRBD1 covers 8 bases. The V and J ends lost 3 bases and 7 bases, in that order; junction bases with no gene match: 16. Per the germline V gene, CDR1 is MNHEY and CDR2 is SMNVEV (reference sequence). CDR3 length: 17 amino acids. CDR3 nucleotides: TGTGCCAGCAGTTTTTCTCGTCCGGGACAGGCTAGAGGTGGCTACACCTTC. Translating gives CASSFSRPGQARGGYTF.

The DNA of the CDR3 is TGTGCCAGCAGACAACAGGGTACTGCTGGAAACACCATATATTTT. It yields the protein CASRQQGTAGNTIYF. The rearrangement joins TRBV28 to TRBJ1-3; D possibly corresponds to TRBD1 (6 bases). Germline assignment: CDR1 MDHEN and CDR2 SYDVKM. V lost 6 bases, J lost 2 bases, and 14 bases lay in between. The CDR3 extends over 15 amino acids. Filled out from reference TRBV28 and TRBJ1-3, the complete variable domain reads DVKVTQSSRYLVKRTGEKVFLECVQDMDHENMFWYRQDPGLGLRLIYFSYDVKMKEKGDIPEGYSVSREKKERFSLILESASTNQTSMYLCASRQQGTAGNTIYFGEGSWLTVV.

CDR3 residues: CASSPERDHEQYF. CDR3 in DNA: TGTGCCAGCAGTCCCGAGCGGGACCACGAGCAGTACTTC. The V and J genes are TRBV6-5 and TRBJ2-7; TRBD2 matches 7 bases. CDR3 length: 13 amino acids. V was clipped by 5 bases and J by 5 bases; unmatched bases: 6. Germline V gives CDR1 MNHEY, CDR2 SVGAGI.

The gene calls are TRBV24-1 and TRBJ2-7; D possibly corresponds to TRBD2 (6 bases). The V end lost 9 bases, the J end lost 2 bases, and 10 bases lay between the germline ends. The CDR3 has 12 amino acids. CDR1 is KGHDR and CDR2 is SFDVKD in the germline V gene. In nucleotides, the CDR3 is TGTGCCACCTTGGAGGGTCCCTACGAGCAGTACTTC. Translated, it gives CATLEGPYEQYF.

The rearrangement links TRBV7-9 to TRBJ2-7; TRBD2 agrees at 8 bases. The ends lost 1 base at V and 7 bases at J; junction bases unmatched: 12. There are 16 residues in the CDR3. Looked up from germline, CDR1 is SEHNR and CDR2 is FQNEAQ (reference sequence). CDR3 sequence reads: CASSLGPAGVSYEQYF. Written as DNA, the CDR3 is TGTGCCAGCAGCTTAGGCCCAGCGGGAGTTTCGTATGAGCAGTACTTC. The whole variable domain, remainder taken from reference TRBV7-9 and TRBJ2-7, is DTGVSQNPRHKITKRGQNVTFRCDPISEHNRLYWYRQTLGQGPEFLTYFQNEAQLEKSRLLSDRFSAERPKGSFSTLEIQRTEQGDSAMYLCASSLGPAGVSYEQYFGPGTRLTVT.

The CDR3, as DNA: TGCGCCAGCAGCCAGAGTTTTGATCAGCCCCAGCATTTT. Translating it yields CASSQSFDQPQHF. V usage is TRBV4-3 and J usage is TRBJ1-5; no clear D gene. Trimming removed 3 bases at V and 5 bases at J, with 8 bases between. Germline V gives CDR1 LGHNA, CDR2 YSLEER. This CDR3 comprises 13 residues.

DNA for the CDR3: TGTGCCAGCAGCTTAGCCGGAGACAGGGGAATCTCCTACGAGCAGTACTTC. This codes for CASSLAGDRGISYEQYF. The rearrangement links TRBV7-9 to TRBJ2-7, with 8 bases that match TRBD1. CDR3 length equals 17 residues. The trim removed 0 bases at V and 0 bases at J, leaving 7 bases unmatched. Germline CDR1 and CDR2: SEHNR and FQNEAQ (reference sequence). The whole variable domain, remainder taken from reference TRBV7-9 and TRBJ2-7, is DTGVSQNPRHKITKRGQNVTFRCDPISEHNRLYWYRQTLGQGPEFLTYFQNEAQLEKSRLLSDRFSAERPKGSFSTLEIQRTEQGDSAMYLCASSLAGDRGISYEQYFGPGTRLTVT.

This rearrangement joins TRBV4-2 to TRBJ2-7, with 12 bases that match TRBD2. The CDR3 loop spans 14 amino acids. V gave up 3 bases and J gave up 7 bases; unmatched junction bases: 4. Germline CDR1 LGHNA, CDR2 YNFKEQ. The CDR3 protein is CASSQVTSGREQYF. The CDR3 DNA sequence: TGTGCCAGCAGCCAGGTAACTAGCGGGAGGGAGCAGTACTTC.

This chain links TRBV25-1 with TRBJ2-3, with 8 bases aligning to TRBD1. In germline, CDR1 is MGHDK, CDR2 SYGVNS. This CDR3 contains 13 residues. With V trimmed by 6 bases and J by 3 bases, 2 bases remained unmatched. This chain's CDR3 is CASSRQGTDTQYF. CDR3 DNA: TGTGCCAGCAGCAGACAGGGGACAGATACGCAGTATTTT.

The V call is TRBV10-3, the J call TRBJ1-6, with D perhaps TRBD1 (6 bases). CDR3 length: 16 residues. Germline V gene sequence: CDR1 ENHRY, CDR2 SYGVKD. The ends were cut back, 2 bases at V and 7 bases at J, with 15 bases in the middle. The CDR3 loop reads CAISELARGVNSPLHF. CDR3 DNA sequence: TGTGCCATCAGTGAGCTGGCCAGGGGAGTAAATTCACCCCTCCACTTT.

CDR3 nucleotides: TGTGCCAGCAGCCCTTCGGGTGGAGCGGGACTCAATGAGCAGTTCTTC. It encodes CASSPSGGAGLNEQFF. V is TRBV5-4 and J is TRBJ2-1, with TRBD2 matching 7 bases. V lost 4 bases, J lost 6 bases, and 13 bases stayed unmatched. The CDR3 has 16 residues. In germline, CDR1 is SGHNT, CDR2 YYREEE (reference sequence).

The chain couples TRBV14 to TRBJ2-5; TRBD2 is a possible D gene (5 bases). Looked up from germline, CDR1 is SGHDN and CDR2 is FVKESK. This CDR3 comprises 14 residues. V gave up 1 base and J gave up 4 bases, with 10 bases separating them. DNA of the CDR3: TGTGCCAGCAGCCAAGTCCTTGCGGGAGAGACCCAGTACTTC. Its protein is CASSQVLAGETQYF.

The chain carries TRBV28 and TRBJ2-7; the D is unclear. V was pared by 6 bases and J by 7 bases, with 13 bases between. From germline, CDR1 is MDHEN and CDR2 SYDVKM. The CDR3 loop spans 12 amino acids. CDR3 loop: CASRRSAQEQYF. The CDR3 nucleotides are TGTGCCAGCAGGAGGTCGGCCCAGGAGCAGTACTTC.

Only one count was recorded for this clone. The DNA of the CDR3 is TGTGCCAGCAGTGGACTAGCGGAAAGAGGTGAGCAGTTCTTC. It codes for CASSGLAERGEQFF. The chain recombines TRBV28 with TRBJ2-1; 10 nucleotides match TRBD2. This CDR3 has 14 amino acids. Germline trimming cut 5 bases from V and 9 bases from J; bases unmatched to any gene: 7. Per germline, CDR1 MDHEN and CDR2 SYDVKM.

J is TRBJ1-1 and V is TRBV5-1, with D possibly being TRBD1 (6 bases). From germline, CDR1 is SGHRS and CDR2 YFSETQ. Trimming removed 4 bases at V and 2 bases at J, with 12 bases between. The CDR3 extends over 14 amino acids. The CDR3 DNA sequence: TGCGCCAGCAGCGCTAGGGGGTATAACACTGAAGCTTTCTTT. Translated: CASSARGYNTEAFF.

The chain carries TRBV27 and TRBJ1-4; 7 nucleotides match TRBD1. CDR3 length: 15 residues. Germline V gene lookup returns CDR1 MNHEY and CDR2 SMNVEV (reference sequence). J lost 5 bases, V lost 7 bases, and 10 bases had no gene match. The CDR3 region has the DNA TGTGCCAGCACGCCCGCGGGACAGTTAAATGAAAAACTGTTTTTT. Its protein product is CASTPAGQLNEKLFF.

The V call is TRBV19, the J call TRBJ1-1; TRBD1 agrees at 12 bases. Germline CDR1 LNHDA, CDR2 SQIVND (reference sequence). Trimming cost V 5 bases and J 10 bases; bases outside gene matches: 11. This CDR3 has 15 residues. In DNA form, the CDR3 reads TGTGCCAGTAGTGCACTAGGGACAGGGGGCTTTGGAGCTTTCTTT. As protein: CASSALGTGGFGAFF.

V usage is TRBV30 and J usage is TRBJ1-6; TRBD1 agrees at 7 bases. The germline V gene encodes CDR1 GTSNPN and CDR2 SVGIG (reference sequence). This CDR3 is built from 13 residues. V was pared by 5 bases and J by 7 bases, with 5 bases of the junction left unmatched. This CDR3 is CAWRTGVNSPLHF. The CDR3 DNA reads TGTGCCTGGCGGACAGGAGTGAATTCACCCCTCCACTTT.

The rearrangement joins TRBV25-1 to TRBJ1-5; weak D call: TRBD1 (5 bases). The CDR3 length is 15 residues. Trimming stripped 2 bases from V and 2 bases from J, with 10 bases between. CDR1 is MGHDK and CDR2 is SYGVNS in the germline V gene. CDR3 DNA sequence: TGTGCCAGCAGTGAAGGGGGGGAGGGCAATCAGCCCCAGCATTTT. Translating gives CASSEGGEGNQPQHF.

The chain joins TRBV7-9 to TRBJ1-6; 11 nucleotides line up with TRBD1. Looked up from germline, CDR1 is SEHNR and CDR2 is FQNEAQ (reference sequence). This CDR3 is 15 amino acids long. Trimming removed 5 bases from V and 15 bases from J; junction bases left unmatched: 12. CDR3 amino acids: CASSHSGTGGPHLHF. CDR3 DNA: TGTGCCAGCAGCCATTCCGGGACAGGGGGTCCACACCTCCACTTT.

The chain employs TRBV7-9 and TRBJ1-1, with D tentatively TRBD1 (5 bases). CDR1 and CDR2 (germline): SEHNR, FQNEAQ (reference sequence). V was cut by 5 bases and J by 7 bases, with 11 bases left in between. The CDR3 covers 12 residues. Here the CDR3 DNA reads TGTGCCAGCAGCCCGATTGACAGTGAAGCTTTCTTT. Residues: CASSPIDSEAFF.

The chain couples TRBV30 to TRBJ1-2, with D tentatively TRBD1 (5 bases). The CDR3 is made up of 14 amino acids. Germline V gene data show CDR1 as GTSNPN and CDR2 as SVGIG (reference sequence). Trimming stripped 2 bases from V and 3 bases from J, with 13 bases between. This chain's CDR3 is CAWSTPGGYYGYTF. The CDR3 DNA is TGTGCCTGGAGTACGCCCGGGGGGTACTATGGCTACACCTTC.